Included here is one TCR beta chain sequence, with context. The sample originates from a study of T cell changes during pregnancy in multiple sclerosis. Sequencing was performed with immunoSEQ multiplex PCR; in TCRdb, only in-frame clones are kept and a portion is missing. The sample lists some 89,000 clones; 94% were seen once. Trimming took off 3 bases at V and 10 bases at J, with 9 bases between the two ends. The germline CDR1 and CDR2 sequences are DFQATT and SNEGSKA (reference sequence). CDR3 length equals 10 residues. V usage is TRBV20-1 and J usage is TRBJ1-2, with D unresolved. The TCR comes from a female donor with multiple sclerosis, enrolled in a pregnancy study. The sample was peripheral blood, taken in the third trimester of pregnancy. The CDR3 here is CSASRGYYTF. The CDR3 DNA reads as TGCAGTGCTAGTCGGGGTTACTACACCTTC.